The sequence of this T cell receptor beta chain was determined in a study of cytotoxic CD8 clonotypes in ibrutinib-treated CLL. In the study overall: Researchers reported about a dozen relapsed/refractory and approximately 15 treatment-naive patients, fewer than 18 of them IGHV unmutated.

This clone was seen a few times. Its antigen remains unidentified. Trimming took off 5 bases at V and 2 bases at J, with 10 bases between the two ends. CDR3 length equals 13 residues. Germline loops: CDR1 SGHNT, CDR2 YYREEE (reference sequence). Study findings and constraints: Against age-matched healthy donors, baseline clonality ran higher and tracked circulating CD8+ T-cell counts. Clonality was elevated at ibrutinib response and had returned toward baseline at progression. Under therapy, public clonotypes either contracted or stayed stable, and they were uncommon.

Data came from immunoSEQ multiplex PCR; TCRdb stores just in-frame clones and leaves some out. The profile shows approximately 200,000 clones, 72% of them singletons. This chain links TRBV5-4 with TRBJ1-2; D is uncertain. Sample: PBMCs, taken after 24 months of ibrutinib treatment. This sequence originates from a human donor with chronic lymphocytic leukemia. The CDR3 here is CASRPTTNYGYTF. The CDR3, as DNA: TGTGCCAGCAGACCGACAACCAACTATGGCTACACCTTC.